A selection of T cell receptor beta chains follows, all from one sample in a study of technical replicates of blood from a few donors. Only in-frame clones appear in the TCRdb table, and some are missing; sequencing was by immunoSEQ multiplex PCR. This table holds roughly 72,000 clones, roughly 97% found once. Sequenced: T cells isolated from PBMCs. These receptors all stem from a human donor in good health. CDR3s include the opening cysteine and the closing phenylalanine or tryptophan. D genes are given only for firm matches. For some rows the clone size is stated as once, few or many, or as a class when expanded; others skip it.

D,V,J,size,DNA,CDR3
TRBD2,TRBV4-2,TRBJ2-1,-,TGTGCCAGCAGCCAAGGGAGGCTAGCGGGAGTAGGTGAGCAGTTCTTC,CASSQGRLAGVGEQFF
TRBD1,TRBV29-1,TRBJ1-2,-,TGCAGCGACGTGCCGAGACAGGGAAGCGGCTACACCTTC,CSDVPRQGSGYTF
-,TRBV18,TRBJ1-1,-,TGTGCCAGCTCACCGAAACAAAACATGAACACTGAAGCTTTCTTT,CASSPKQNMNTEAFF
TRBD1,TRBV10-1,TRBJ1-2,-,TGCGCCAGCAGTGAAACGAGACAGGGCGGATACACCTTC,CASSETRQGGYTF
-,TRBV4-1,TRBJ1-5,-,TGCGCCAGCAGCCATTCCATCAATCAGCCCCAGCATTTT,CASSHSINQPQHF
-,TRBV5-6,TRBJ2-7,once,TGTGCCAGCAGCTTCGGGACACTAACCTACGAGCAGTACTTC,CASSFGTLTYEQYF
-,TRBV7-2,TRBJ2-5,-,TGTGCCAGCAGCTTAGCGGCTCAAGAGACCCAGTACTTC,CASSLAAQETQYF
-,TRBV7-9,TRBJ1-1,-,TGTGCCAGCAGCCCCGGGGGGGGAGAAGCTTTCTTT,CASSPGGGEAFF
-,TRBV5-5,TRBJ2-7,-,TGTGCCAGCAGCTTGTGGACGGGGAGCTCCTACGAGCAGTACTTC,CASSLWTGSSYEQYF
-,TRBV28,TRBJ2-3,-,TGTGCCAGCAGTTCAATCGTAACCGGGAAGATCCTCGATACGCAGTATTTT,CASSSIVTGKILDTQYF
-,TRBV27,TRBJ2-3,-,TGTGCCAGCCAGGCAGGGGGGAGCACAGATACGCAGTATTTT,CASQAGGSTDTQYF
-,TRBV18,TRBJ2-2,-,TGTGCCAGCTCAGAAAACCAGGGGTCCGGGGAGCTGTTTTTT,CASSENQGSGELFF
-,TRBV5-6,TRBJ2-3,-,TGTGCCAGCAGCCCTACCCCGACTACAGGGGAGGCAGATACGCAGTATTTT,CASSPTPTTGEADTQYF
-,TRBV7-3,TRBJ2-1,-,TGTGCCAGCAGCCCCGACAGAAGCTCCTACAATGAGCAGTTCTTC,CASSPDRSSYNEQFF
-,TRBV4-1,TRBJ1-3,-,TGCGCCAGCAGCTACCTACTTGGAAACACCATATATTTT,CASSYLLGNTIYF
-,TRBV6-4,TRBJ2-7,-,TGTGCCAGCTGGTGTAAGGGGAATCTTTTCTACGAGCAGTACTTC,CASWCKGNLFYEQYF
-,TRBV28,TRBJ2-1,-,TGTGCCAGCAGTTTGGTACTAACGAATGAGCAGTTCTTC,CASSLVLTNEQFF
TRBD1,TRBV4-2,TRBJ1-4,-,TGTGCCAGCAGCCTCCTGGACAGGGATGAAAAACTGTTTTTT,CASSLLDRDEKLFF
-,TRBV6-5,TRBJ1-2,-,TGTGCCAGCAGTTATAGGCCAGGGAACTATGGCTACACCTTC,CASSYRPGNYGYTF
TRBD2,TRBV7-2,TRBJ2-7,-,TGTGCCAGCAGAGTCAAGGGACTACATACCTACGAGCAGTACTTC,CASRVKGLHTYEQYF
-,TRBV9,TRBJ2-7,-,TGTGCCAGCAGCGTAGGAAGCGGTCTAAGCTCCTACGAGCAGTACTTC,CASSVGSGLSSYEQYF
TRBD2,TRBV5-6,TRBJ2-1,-,TGTGCCAGCAGCTTGATCAGCGGGAACTACAATGAGCAGTTCTTC,CASSLISGNYNEQFF
-,TRBV30,TRBJ1-3,once,TGTGCCTGGAGAAAGCAAACGGGGGGAAACACCATATATTTT,CAWRKQTGGNTIYF
TRBD1,TRBV6-5,TRBJ1-2,-,TGTGCCAGCAGCTGGACAGGGGGCAACTATGGCTACACCTTC,CASSWTGGNYGYTF
TRBD1,TRBV19,TRBJ2-5,-,TGTGCCAGTAGTGGACAGGCAATCGAGACCCAGTACTTC,CASSGQAIETQYF
-,TRBV6-5,TRBJ1-4,-,TGTGCCAGCAGTTACTCGAGCGGGGAAAGAAATGAAAAACTGTTTTTT,CASSYSSGERNEKLFF
TRBD2,TRBV19,TRBJ2-7,-,TGTGCCAGTAGTATGAGCGGGGTATACTACGAGCAGTACTTC,CASSMSGVYYEQYF
-,TRBV27,TRBJ2-7,-,TGTGCCAGCAGTCCTAGACAGGGAGGTCGGAACGAGCAGTACTTC,CASSPRQGGRNEQYF